The rows below give T cell receptor beta chains drawn from one sample of a study of graft-versus-host responses after intestinal transplantation. Here immunoSEQ multiplex PCR was the method, and the copy in TCRdb shows in-frame clones only, minus some. The sample shows 40,000 to 55,000 clones, about 91% of them seen only once. Material: PBMCs, obtained 524 days after transplant. These receptors were collected from a human patient who received an intestinal transplant, so some T cells may come from the graft donor. Both conserved end residues are part of each CDR3. D genes are given only for firm matches. Size values are once, few and many counts, or a class for expanded clones, and some rows have none.

d_call j_call v_call clone_size cdr3_aa cdr3_nt
TRBD2 TRBJ2-3 TRBV7-9 - CASSLRTSGSVPDTQYF TGTGCCAGCAGCTTGAGGACTAGCGGGAGCGTCCCAGATACGCAGTATTTT
- TRBJ2-3 TRBV9 - CASSVDNTDTQYF TGTGCCAGCAGCGTAGACAACACAGATACGCAGTATTTT
- TRBJ2-5 TRBV5-4 - CASSLRQETQYF TGTGCCAGCAGCTTGCGCCAAGAGACCCAGTACTTC
- TRBJ2-2 TRBV27 few CASSLRGGELFF TGTGCCAGCAGTTTAAGGGGGGGGGAGCTGTTTTTT
- TRBJ2-3 TRBV7-9 - CASSTASSTDTQYF TGTGCCAGCAGCACAGCCTCTAGCACAGATACGCAGTATTTT
- TRBJ1-2 TRBV5-1 - CASRTGFNYGYTF TGCGCCAGCAGGACAGGTTTTAACTATGGCTACACCTTC
- TRBJ1-1 TRBV6-5 - CASSQVGQWYGAFF TGTGCCAGCAGCCAGGTCGGACAGTGGTATGGAGCTTTCTTT
- TRBJ1-3 TRBV5-6 - CASSSDSHSGNTIYF TGTGCCAGCAGCTCTGACAGCCACTCTGGAAACACCATATATTTT
TRBD1 TRBJ2-5 TRBV19 few CASSARTGGFAETQYF TGTGCCAGTAGTGCCAGGACAGGGGGCTTCGCAGAGACCCAGTACTTC
TRBD2 TRBJ2-3 TRBV7-3 - CASSSGGGTDTQYF TGTGCCAGCAGCTCCGGGGGGGGCACAGATACGCAGTATTTT
- TRBJ2-7 TRBV6-5 - CASSYRSLGNYEQYF TGTGCCAGCAGTTACAGGAGTTTAGGTAACTACGAGCAGTACTTC
- TRBJ2-3 TRBV19 once CASSQGWGTDTQYF TGTGCCAGTAGTCAGGGTTGGGGCACAGATACGCAGTATTTT
TRBD1 TRBJ2-1 TRBV10-3 once CAISTGEYYNEQFF TGTGCCATCAGTACAGGGGAATACTACAATGAGCAGTTCTTC
- TRBJ2-3 TRBV30 - CAWSVTDTQYF TGTGCCTGGAGTGTCACAGATACGCAGTATTTT
TRBD2 TRBJ2-3 TRBV6-1 - CASSDGLAGLGGTDTQYF TGTGCCAGCAGTGACGGACTAGCGGGACTAGGCGGCACAGATACGCAGTATTTT
- TRBJ1-1 TRBV28 - CASSYFSGVRTEAFF TGTGCCAGCAGTTATTTCTCGGGCGTGCGCACTGAAGCTTTCTTT
- TRBJ2-7 TRBV15 - CATSRGFGYF TGTGCCACCAGCAGAGGTTTCGGGTACTTC
TRBD2 TRBJ2-2 TRBV19 - CASYGEGNTGELFF TGTGCCAGTTACGGGGAGGGCAACACCGGGGAGCTGTTTTTT
TRBD2 TRBJ2-7 TRBV27 - CASRKLATTYEQYF TGTGCCAGTAGAAAACTAGCGACTACCTACGAGCAGTACTTC
TRBD1 TRBJ2-7 TRBV19 - CASSTIFGTGYSYEQYF TGTGCCAGTAGTACAATTTTCGGGACAGGTTATTCCTACGAGCAGTACTTC
TRBD1 TRBJ2-5 TRBV30 - CAWRGQGAQETQYF TGTGCCTGGAGGGGACAGGGGGCACAAGAGACCCAGTACTTC
- TRBJ1-5 TRBV10-3 - CATAYSDNQPQHF TGTGCCACCGCTTACAGTGACAATCAGCCCCAGCATTTT
TRBD1 TRBJ2-2 TRBV2 - CASRRDRGQGGELFF TGTGCCAGCAGGAGGGACAGGGGGCAGGGCGGGGAGCTGTTTTTT
TRBD2 TRBJ2-7 TRBV4-2 - CASSLGLAGISYEQYF TGTGCCAGCAGCCTAGGACTAGCGGGGATCTCCTACGAGCAGTACTTC
- TRBJ2-7 TRBV10-3 - CAISDREPPSYEQYF TGTGCCATCAGTGACAGGGAGCCCCCCTCCTACGAGCAGTACTTC
TRBD1 TRBJ1-1 TRBV28 - CASTMTGGTEAFF TGTGCCAGCACCATGACAGGGGGCACTGAAGCTTTCTTT
- TRBJ1-1 TRBV29-1 - CSVDPGTEAFF TGCAGCGTTGATCCCGGGACTGAAGCTTTCTTT
TRBD1 TRBJ2-7 TRBV30 - CAWSVQGAYEQYF TGTGCCTGGAGTGTACAGGGGGCCTACGAGCAGTACTTC
- TRBJ2-5 TRBV5-4 - CASSRGPQETQYF TGTGCCAGCAGCCGAGGGCCCCAAGAGACCCAGTACTTC
- TRBJ2-1 TRBV6-5 - CASSIKRPPYNEQFF TGTGCCAGCAGTATTAAGAGGCCCCCCTACAATGAGCAGTTCTTC
TRBD1 TRBJ1-1 TRBV6-6 - CASSYGTENTEAFF TGTGCCAGCAGTTACGGGACAGAGAACACTGAAGCTTTCTTT
- TRBJ2-7 TRBV15 - CATSPEAAAEQYF TGTGCCACCAGCCCAGAGGCGGCAGCTGAGCAGTACTTC
- TRBJ2-2 TRBV18 once CASSPQNTGELFF TGTGCCAGCTCACCCCAGAACACCGGGGAGCTGTTTTTT
TRBD2 TRBJ2-3 TRBV5-1 - CASSIGLAGDTQYF TGCGCCAGCAGCATCGGACTAGCGGGAGATACGCAGTATTTT
- TRBJ2-1 TRBV27 once CASSPWGPSYNEQFF TGTGCCAGCAGTCCCTGGGGCCCCTCCTACAATGAGCAGTTCTTC
TRBD1 TRBJ1-2 TRBV7-2 - CASSLATGGYGYTF TGTGCCAGCAGCTTAGCGACAGGGGGCTATGGCTACACCTTC
TRBD1 TRBJ2-7 TRBV2 - CASREKGDRPYEQYF TGTGCCAGCAGAGAGAAGGGGGACAGGCCCTACGAGCAGTACTTC
- TRBJ1-1 TRBV30 - CAWSTGTQGRNTEAFF TGTGCCTGGAGCACCGGGACCCAGGGACGGAACACTGAAGCTTTCTTT
- TRBJ1-1 TRBV9 - CASSVAFQGYTEAFF TGTGCCAGCAGCGTAGCGTTCCAGGGGTACACTGAAGCTTTCTTT
- TRBJ2-6 TRBV7-3 - CASSPALSGANVLTF TGTGCCAGCAGCCCCGCGCTCTCTGGGGCCAACGTCCTGACTTTC
- TRBJ1-5 TRBV6-5 - CASTTGTQPQHF TGTGCCAGCACCACAGGGACTCAGCCCCAGCATTTT
- TRBJ2-7 TRBV7-8 - CASSLQGKGYEQYF TGTGCCAGCAGCCTACAGGGAAAGGGTTACGAGCAGTACTTC
- TRBJ2-7 TRBV4-3 once CASSQHRGSGYEQYF TGCGCCAGCAGCCAACATAGGGGGAGTGGTTACGAGCAGTACTTC
- TRBJ1-2 TRBV6-5 - CASSYTGTGEFGYTF TGTGCCAGCAGTTACACGGGCACCGGGGAGTTTGGCTACACCTTC
TRBD2 TRBJ2-1 TRBV28 - CASSCIPGTRVRTEQFF TGTGCCAGCAGTTGCATCCCCGGGACTAGAGTTCGTACTGAGCAGTTCTTC
TRBD1 TRBJ1-5 TRBV28 - CASSWLGTGRSNQPQHF TGTGCCAGCAGTTGGCTCGGGACAGGCCGATCCAATCAGCCCCAGCATTTT
TRBD1 TRBJ1-1 TRBV5-6 - CASSLSLTGGTEAFF TGTGCCAGCAGCTTATCCCTGACAGGGGGCACTGAAGCTTTCTTT
TRBD1 TRBJ2-7 TRBV11-1 - CASSAGTGGPSYEQYF TGTGCCAGCAGCGCCGGGACAGGGGGCCCATCCTACGAGCAGTACTTC
- TRBJ2-1 TRBV2 - CASSVIRDQFF TGTGCCAGCAGTGTAATCCGGGACCAGTTCTTC
TRBD1 TRBJ1-2 TRBV28 once CASSLRGRRGTGYTF TGTGCCAGCAGTTTAAGGGGGCGCAGGGGTACAGGCTACACCTTC
- TRBJ2-1 TRBV27 - CASGAINRVGQFF TGTGCCAGCGGGGCAATAAACAGGGTTGGGCAGTTCTTC
- TRBJ2-2 TRBV4-2 - CASSQDGTTGELFF TGTGCCAGCAGCCAGGATGGGACCACCGGGGAGCTGTTTTTT
- TRBJ2-3 TRBV11-1 once CASSLIRVESTADTQYF TGTGCCAGCAGCTTAATCAGGGTCGAATCGACCGCAGATACGCAGTATTTT
TRBD1 TRBJ1-4 TRBV14 - CASSPFLGQEKLFF TGTGCCAGCAGCCCGTTCCTGGGACAGGAAAAACTGTTTTTT
- TRBJ1-2 TRBV6-5 - CASSYSGYGYTF TGTGCCAGCAGTTACTCCGGGTATGGCTACACCTTC